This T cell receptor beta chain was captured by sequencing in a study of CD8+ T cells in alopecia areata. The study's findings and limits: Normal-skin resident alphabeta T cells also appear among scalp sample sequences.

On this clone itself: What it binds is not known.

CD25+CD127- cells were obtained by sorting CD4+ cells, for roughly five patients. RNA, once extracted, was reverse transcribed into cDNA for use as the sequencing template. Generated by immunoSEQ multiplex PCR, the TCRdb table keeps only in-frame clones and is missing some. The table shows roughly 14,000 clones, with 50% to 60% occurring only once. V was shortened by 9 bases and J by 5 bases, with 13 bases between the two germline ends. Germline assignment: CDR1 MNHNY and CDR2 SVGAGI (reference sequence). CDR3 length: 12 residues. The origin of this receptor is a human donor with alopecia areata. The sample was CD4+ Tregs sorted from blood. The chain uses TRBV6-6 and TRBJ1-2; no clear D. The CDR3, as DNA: TGTGCCAGTGCCCCAGATCGATATGGCTACACCTTC. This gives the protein CASAPDRYGYTF.